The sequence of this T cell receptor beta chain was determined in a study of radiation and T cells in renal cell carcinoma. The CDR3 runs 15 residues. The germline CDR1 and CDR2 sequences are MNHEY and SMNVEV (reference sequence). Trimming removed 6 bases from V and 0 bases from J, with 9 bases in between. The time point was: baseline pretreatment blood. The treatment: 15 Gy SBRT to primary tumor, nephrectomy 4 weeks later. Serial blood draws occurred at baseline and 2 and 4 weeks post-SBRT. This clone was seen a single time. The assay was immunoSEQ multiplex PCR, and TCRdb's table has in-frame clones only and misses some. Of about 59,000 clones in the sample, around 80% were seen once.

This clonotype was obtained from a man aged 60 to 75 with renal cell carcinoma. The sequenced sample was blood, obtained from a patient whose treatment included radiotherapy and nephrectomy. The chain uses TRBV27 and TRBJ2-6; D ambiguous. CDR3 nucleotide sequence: TGTGCCAGCAGGAAGGGAAGCTCTGGGGCCAACGTCCTGACTTTC. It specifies CASRKGSSGANVLTF.